These 24 T cell receptor beta chains were all obtained from the same sample, sequenced in a study of cytomegalovirus exposure and HLA in healthy donors. The PCR contained 60 Vbeta and 13 Jbeta primers. Profiling relied on immunoSEQ multiplex PCR, and the TCRdb table lists in-frame clones only, not all of them. The data show about 200,000 clones, about nine tenths seen once. The source material was PBMCs. The receptors were gathered from a boy aged 2 to 10 in good health and CMV-seronegative.

V usage is TRBV28 and J usage is TRBJ1-3; a weak D match, TRBD1 (5 bases). The CDR3 is 14 residues long. The germline gives CDR1 MDHEN, CDR2 SYDVKM. Trimming removed 7 bases from V and 4 bases from J, with 14 bases in between. CDR3 nucleotide sequence: TGTGCCAGCACCCTGCCGGGGGAGGGAAACACCATATATTTT. Amino acids: CASTLPGEGNTIYF.

The chain links TRBV28 to TRBJ1-2, with D possibly being TRBD1 (5 bases). Germline V gene data show CDR1 as MDHEN and CDR2 as SYDVKM. V was shortened by 6 bases and J by 2 bases, with 10 bases between the two germline ends. The CDR3 is made up of 13 amino acids. The CDR3 region has the DNA TGTGCCAGCAGACCGACAGAAAACTATGGCTACACCTTC. Translation: CASRPTENYGYTF.

The CDR3: CASSFILAGAPYNEQFF. CDR3 DNA sequence: TGTGCCAGTAGTTTCATCCTGGCGGGAGCACCTTACAATGAGCAGTTCTTC. V usage is TRBV19 and J usage is TRBJ2-1; TRBD2 matches 7 bases. J gave up 4 bases and V 5 bases, and 14 bases lay outside the gene matches. The germline gives CDR1 LNHDA, CDR2 SQIVND (reference sequence). The CDR3 runs 17 residues.

CDR3 region: CASSRPGVMNTEAFF. In nucleotides, the CDR3 is TGTGCCAGCAGTCGCCCAGGGGTTATGAACACTGAAGCTTTCTTT. The V gene is TRBV28, the J gene TRBJ1-1, with a tentative D call TRBD1 (6 bases). Germline V gene data show CDR1 as MDHEN and CDR2 as SYDVKM. This CDR3 region has 15 residues. V shed 5 bases and J shed 0 bases, with 13 bases lying between them.

V and J are TRBV6-1 and TRBJ2-7, with TRBD2 matching 12 bases. CDR1 is MNHNS and CDR2 is SASEGT in the germline V gene. The CDR3 spans 14 residues. With V trimmed by 4 bases and J by 5 bases, 3 bases remained unmatched. For the CDR3, the DNA is TGTGCCAGCAGTGGTGCTAGCGGGAGGGACGAGCAGTACTTC. It yields the protein CASSGASGRDEQYF.

The V and J genes are TRBV6-1 and TRBJ1-1, with 9 bases that match TRBD1. V shed 6 bases and J 5 bases; nucleotides not matched to a gene: 4. Germline assignment: CDR1 MNHNS and CDR2 SASEGT. CDR3 length: 13 amino acids. This chain's CDR3 is CASRKQGATEAFF. For the CDR3, the DNA is TGTGCCAGCAGAAAACAGGGGGCGACTGAAGCTTTCTTT.

This clone was observed a handful of times. This chain uses TRBV4-2 with TRBJ1-5; 7 bases line up with TRBD1. The CDR3 spans 14 residues. Per germline, CDR1 LGHNA and CDR2 YNFKEQ. With 6 bases clipped from V and 3 bases from J, the junction kept 5 bases outside the gene matches. The CDR3 region is CASRDTGVNQPQHF. As DNA, the CDR3 is TGTGCCAGCAGGGATACAGGGGTCAATCAGCCCCAGCATTTT.

The chain employs TRBV23-1 and TRBJ2-5; 8 bases fit TRBD1. The J call is uncertain, as TRBJ2-7 better fits the DNA end. TRBV23-1 is an ORF; its function is uncertain. The CDR3 has 16 amino acids. Here the CDR3 reads CASSPSYRDRTYEQYF. The CDR3 nucleotides are TGCGCCAGCAGTCCTTCCTACCGGGACAGGACCTACGAGCAGTACTTC.

V and J are TRBV4-1 and TRBJ1-5, with 8 bases matching TRBD1. Germline V gene data show CDR1 as MGHRA and CDR2 as YSYEKL. With V trimmed by 5 bases and J by 1 base, 7 bases remained unmatched. CDR3 length: 16 amino acids. For the CDR3, the DNA is TGCGCCAGCAGCGCGGGACAGGTGATGAGCAATCAGCCCCAGCATTTT. It translates to CASSAGQVMSNQPQHF.

The J gene is TRBJ1-5, the V gene TRBV6-1; 9 bases fit TRBD1. Germline-derived CDR1 and CDR2 are MNHNS and SASEGT. This CDR3 region has 14 residues. With 11 bases clipped from V and 10 bases from J, the junction kept 15 bases outside the gene matches. CDR3: CACHLGQGGKPQHF. CDR3 nucleotides: TGTGCCTGCCACCTGGGACAGGGAGGGAAACCCCAGCATTTT.

J is TRBJ1-6 and V is TRBV30; 7 bases align to TRBD1. The CDR3 has 15 residues. J gave up 5 bases and V 2 bases, and 6 bases lay outside the gene matches. Germline CDR1 reads GTSNPN; CDR2 reads SVGIG (reference sequence). CDR3 sequence (DNA): TGTGCCTGGAGTAGAATAGGGACAGATAATTCACCCCTCCACTTT. Amino acids: CAWSRIGTDNSPLHF.

The chain carries TRBV28 and TRBJ1-1, with 7 bases matching TRBD1. The CDR3 covers 15 residues. Per the germline V gene, CDR1 is MDHEN and CDR2 is SYDVKM. Trimming at V came to 2 bases and at J to 0 bases, leaving 3 bases not matched to a gene. The CDR3 spells CASSLTGTVNTEAFF. The CDR3 DNA sequence: TGTGCCAGCAGTTTAACCGGGACAGTGAACACTGAAGCTTTCTTT.

The chain links TRBV28 to TRBJ2-2; D ambiguous. Germline V gives CDR1 MDHEN, CDR2 SYDVKM. Trimming stripped 1 base from V and 1 base from J, with 13 bases between. This CDR3 has 17 residues. The CDR3 DNA reads as TGTGCCAGCAGTTTATTAGGCCAGCGAGAGAACACCGGGGAGCTGTTTTTT. Amino acid sequence: CASSLLGQRENTGELFF. Using reference TRBV28 and TRBJ2-2 for the parts outside the CDR3, the full variable domain is DVKVTQSSRYLVKRTGEKVFLECVQDMDHENMFWYRQDPGLGLRLIYFSYDVKMKEKGDIPEGYSVSREKKERFSLILESASTNQTSMYLCASSLLGQRENTGELFFGEGSRLTVL.

The count of this clone is one. This chain uses TRBV28 with TRBJ1-1; D is possibly TRBD1 (5 bases). The CDR3 loop spans 13 amino acids. V was trimmed by 1 base and J by 5 bases, leaving 8 bases between them. Germline V CDR1 and CDR2: MDHEN, SYDVKM. The CDR3 is CASSLLGGTEAFF. The DNA of the CDR3 is TGTGCCAGCAGTTTATTGGGGGGAACTGAAGCTTTCTTT.

This chain links TRBV7-9 with TRBJ2-2, with D perhaps matching TRBD2 (6 bases). The germline gives CDR1 SEHNR, CDR2 FQNEAQ (reference sequence). The CDR3 contains 14 residues. The ends were cut back, 5 bases at V and 6 bases at J, with 13 bases in the middle. Here the CDR3 reads CASSTSGRPGELFF. In DNA, the CDR3 is TGTGCCAGCAGCACCTCGGGGAGGCCCGGGGAGCTGTTTTTT.

This clone was counted at least ten times. The chain has TRBV6-4 and TRBJ2-3; 9 nucleotides match TRBD1. The trim removed 4 bases at V and 2 bases at J, leaving 1 base unmatched. CDR1 and CDR2 from the germline V gene are MRHNA and SNTAGT. This CDR3 is 14 amino acids long. CDR3 amino acids: CASSGTGATDTQYF. CDR3 DNA: TGTGCCAGCAGTGGGACAGGGGCCACAGATACGCAGTATTTT.

The chain combines TRBV5-1 with TRBJ2-7; 7 nucleotides align to TRBD1. In germline, CDR1 is SGHRS, CDR2 YFSETQ. CDR3 length: 15 residues. V shed 5 bases, J shed 0 bases, and the junction held 8 bases outside the gene matches. Here the CDR3 reads CASSYGQERSYEQYF. The CDR3 DNA reads TGCGCCAGCAGTTACGGACAGGAACGCTCCTACGAGCAGTACTTC.

The rearrangement uses TRBV7-3 and TRBJ2-3, with 12 nucleotides matching TRBD2. With 5 bases clipped from V and 3 bases from J, the junction kept 3 bases outside the gene matches. The CDR3 runs 15 residues. The germline CDR1 and CDR2 sequences are SGHTA and FQGTGA. DNA for the CDR3: TGTGCCAGCAGCCGTACTAGCGGGAGGACAGATACGCAGTATTTT. Translating it yields CASSRTSGRTDTQYF.

The genes are TRBV10-1 and TRBJ2-1; D gene ambiguous. CDR3 size: 13 residues. Germline V gene data show CDR1 as WNHNN and CDR2 as SYGVQD (reference sequence). With 6 bases removed from V and 3 bases from J, the gap between germline ends came to 9 bases. The CDR3 DNA reads as TGCGCCAGCAGGGATGACTTCTACAATGAGCAGTTCTTC. Amino acids: CASRDDFYNEQFF.

CDR3 region: CASSQGLHSYEQYF. For the CDR3, the DNA is TGTGCCAGCAGCCAGGGACTGCATTCCTACGAGCAGTACTTC. This rearrangement joins TRBV5-6 to TRBJ2-7, with a weak D call TRBD2 (6 bases). CDR1 SGHDT and CDR2 YYEEEE come from the germline V gene. Between the trimmed V and J ends, which lost 4 bases and 1 base, there was a span of 12 bases. This CDR3 region has 14 residues.

With regard to this clone: The conserved final phenylalanine or tryptophan is absent from the CDR3, which likely points to a read error. Because the CDR3's place on the DNA is in doubt, the DNA is left out and the CDR3 is given as listed by TCRdb. This chain connects TRBV7-7 to TRBJ2-3; no check of the table's D call, TRBD1, against the DNA was made. Ends included, the CDR3 has 12 residues. Germline loops: CDR1 SSHAT, CDR2 FNYEAQ (reference sequence). The CDR3 is CASTSPRQRRPG.

This clone occurred once. The gene calls are TRBV15 and TRBJ1-4; weak D call: TRBD1 (6 bases). Germline V lookup: CDR1 LNHNV, CDR2 YYDKDF (reference sequence). The CDR3 covers 15 residues. Trimming stripped 5 bases from V and 5 bases from J, with 15 bases between. In nucleotides, the CDR3 is TGTGCCACCAGCTCCCAAGCTGGGGGCAATGAAAAACTGTTTTTT. Its translation is CATSSQAGGNEKLFF.

J is TRBJ2-3 and V is TRBV7-6, with D possibly matching TRBD2 (7 bases). Germline V lookup: CDR1 SGHVS, CDR2 FNYEAQ. The V gene lost 2 bases and the J gene lost 5 bases, with 20 bases spanning the gap. The CDR3 has 17 residues. The CDR3 here is CASSLPRAGEGRDTQYF. The DNA for the CDR3 is TGTGCCAGCAGCTTACCTCGGGCAGGGGAGGGTAGAGATACGCAGTATTTT.

The chain recombines TRBV7-9 with TRBJ2-2; 7 bases fit TRBD1. Germline CDR1 is SEHNR and CDR2 is FQNEAQ (reference sequence). The length of the CDR3 is 14 residues. V shed 4 bases and J 8 bases; nucleotides not matched to a gene: 7. The CDR3 spells CASSSTGSAGELFF. CDR3 coding DNA: TGTGCCAGCAGCTCGACAGGGTCTGCGGGGGAGCTGTTTTTT. Looking up the rest from reference TRBV7-9 and TRBJ2-2 gives the full variable domain: DTGVSQNPRHKITKRGQNVTFRCDPISEHNRLYWYRQTLGQGPEFLTYFQNEAQLEKSRLLSDRFSAERPKGSFSTLEIQRTEQGDSAMYLCASSSTGSAGELFFGEGSRLTVL.